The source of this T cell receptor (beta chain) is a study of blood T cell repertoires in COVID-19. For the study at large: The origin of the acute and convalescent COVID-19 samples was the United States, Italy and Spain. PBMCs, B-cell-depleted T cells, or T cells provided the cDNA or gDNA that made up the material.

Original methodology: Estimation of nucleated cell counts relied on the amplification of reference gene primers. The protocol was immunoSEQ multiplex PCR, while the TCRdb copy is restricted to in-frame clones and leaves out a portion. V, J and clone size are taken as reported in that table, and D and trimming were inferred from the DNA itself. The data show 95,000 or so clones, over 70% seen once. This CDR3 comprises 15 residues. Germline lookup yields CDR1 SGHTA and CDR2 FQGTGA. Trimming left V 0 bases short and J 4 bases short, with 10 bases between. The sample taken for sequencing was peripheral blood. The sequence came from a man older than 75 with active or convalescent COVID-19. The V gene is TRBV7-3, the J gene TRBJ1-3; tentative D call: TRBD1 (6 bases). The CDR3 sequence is CASSLTGGPGNTIYF. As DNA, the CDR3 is TGTGCCAGCAGCTTAACCGGGGGGCCGGGAAACACCATATATTTT. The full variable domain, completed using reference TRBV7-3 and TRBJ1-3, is GAGVSQTPSNKVTEKGKYVELRCDPISGHTALYWYRQSLGQGPEFLIYFQGTGAADDSGLPNDRFFAVRPEGSVSTLKIQRTERGDSAVYLCASSLTGGPGNTIYFGEGSWLTVV.